The sequence of this T cell receptor beta chain was determined in a study of shared clonotypes between healthy human individuals. General study results and limits: Donor scarcity curtailed the genetic and exposure-history diversity represented herein. Rarefaction revealed incomplete sorted-subset sequencing despite large depth.

The germline gives CDR1 MNHEY, CDR2 SVGAGI. The CDR3 has 12 residues. Trimming took off 7 bases at V and 4 bases at J, with 10 bases between the two ends. The data were produced by immunoSEQ multiplex PCR, yet TCRdb's version contains in-frame clones alone and is incomplete. The sample lists 950,000 to 1,100,000 clones; about 75% were seen once. Regarding this clone: Its antigen is as yet unknown.

The chain joins TRBV6-5 to TRBJ1-1, with D unclear. The source is a man aged 18 to 29 in good health. Sequenced input: memory CD4+ T cells sorted from blood. Subset in this sample: CD45RA-negative fraction. The chain's CDR3 is CASIGVGTEAFF. DNA of the CDR3: TGTGCCAGCATCGGGGTGGGCACTGAAGCTTTCTTT.